This T cell receptor beta chain stems from a study of blood T cell repertoires in COVID-19. About the study: Whether acute or convalescent, the COVID-19 samples came from the United States, Italy and Spain. PBMCs, B-cell-depleted T cells, or T cells were the source of the cDNA or gDNA that made up the material.

This clone came up once. Per the authors' pipeline: Nucleated cell counts were estimated from reference gene primer amplification. Using immunoSEQ multiplex PCR, the repertoire was profiled, and TCRdb retains in-frame clones only, with some absent. V and J calls and clone size follow that table, whereas D and trimming were derived from the DNA. Altogether 150,000 to 200,000 clones are present, approximately 78% being singletons, with the ten largest covering roughly 11%. This receptor was obtained from a human donor in a cohort sampled during active COVID-19. The sequenced sample consisted of peripheral blood.

Here the CDR3 reads CASSPPGQEPYEQYF. In DNA form, the CDR3 reads TGTGCCAGCAGCCCTCCGGGACAGGAGCCCTACGAGCAGTACTTC. The rearrangement links TRBV11-2 to TRBJ2-7; TRBD1 aligns across 8 bases. The CDR3 runs to 15 residues. V gave up 5 bases and J gave up 2 bases; unmatched junction bases: 8. The V gene's germline CDR1 is SGHAT and CDR2 FQNNGV. Looking up the rest from reference TRBV11-2 and TRBJ2-7 gives the full variable domain: EAGVAQSPRYKIIEKRQSVAFWCNPISGHATLYWYQQILGQGPKLLIQFQNNGVVDDSQLPKDRFSAERLKGVDSTLKIQPAKLEDSAVYLCASSPPGQEPYEQYFGPGTRLTVT.